This TCR beta chain is drawn from a study of cytomegalovirus exposure and HLA in healthy donors. Overall study context: Approximately 85 million unique TCRs from HLA-typed donors were held in an early data release. Study-level results: Previously analyzed data showed that most TCR beta V segments were productive at a frequency of about 90% or about 30%. Across donors, sequencing depth was assumed by presence/absence analyses to be roughly uniform.

Per the germline V gene, CDR1 is SEHNR and CDR2 is FQNEAQ (reference sequence). The CDR3 spans 16 residues. V shed 2 bases and J 5 bases; nucleotides not matched to a gene: 5. PCR amplification relied on 60 Vbeta primers (plus 13 Jbeta primers). In the authors' methods: Per a later analysis, the number of unique TCR beta chains was around 79 million, of which 9 million to 12 million were shared. Clones were sequenced by immunoSEQ multiplex PCR, and TCRdb holds only the in-frame ones, with some missing. V and J calls and clone size follow that table, whereas D and trimming were derived from the DNA. The table includes about 150,000 clones, 63% detected once. As regards this clone: What it binds is unknown.

The sequencing sample was made of PBMCs. The clonotype originates from a woman aged 55-69 years in good health and CMV-seropositive. The genes are TRBV7-9 and TRBJ1-4; 10 bases align to TRBD1. The CDR3 DNA is TGTGCCAGCAGCTTACCCCGGGACAGGGGAAATGAAAAACTGTTTTTT. Amino acid sequence: CASSLPRDRGNEKLFF.